This T cell receptor beta chain appears in the sequencing data of a study of T cell responses to AZD1222 COVID-19 vaccine. This clone has just a few counts. This CDR3 is 16 amino acids long. V was trimmed by 2 bases and J by 1 base, leaving 14 bases between them. The germline V gene encodes CDR1 KGHSH and CDR2 LQKENI. Using immunoSEQ multiplex PCR, the repertoire was profiled, and TCRdb retains in-frame clones only, with some absent. The sample shows about 90,000 clones, approximately 86% of them seen only once. The rearrangement joins TRBV18 to TRBJ1-1; D is possibly TRBD1 (6 bases). This TCR derives from an adult in good health. The sequenced sample was peripheral blood, obtained on day 0 of AZD1222 vaccination. The CDR3 DNA sequence: TGTGCCAGCTCACCAACGCGACAGGTGAAGAACACTGAAGCTTTCTTT. Amino acid sequence: CASSPTRQVKNTEAFF.